This T cell receptor beta chain was identified in a study of T cells in Graves' hyperthyroidism and ophthalmopathy. Study context: Initial diagnosis, before any treatment, was when peripheral blood was collected.

RNA transcripts gave rise to amplified TCR beta CDR3 regions. First-round RT-PCR of the TCR CDR3 relied on the HTBI primer set. TCRdb redid the calling of the multiplex PCR reads with MiXCR, one entry per CDR3 protein. The sample holds nearly 250,000 distinct CDR3 sequences, roughly 22% seen once. Germline V CDR1 and CDR2: MNHEY, SVGAGI. The germline V and J ends were trimmed by 2 bases and 6 bases, with 22 bases remaining between them. The CDR3 covers 17 residues. This clonotype was counted at least ten times. V usage is TRBV6-5 and J usage is TRBJ1-2; D might be TRBD1 (5 bases). This TCR was recovered from a woman aged 40 to 50 with Graves' ophthalmopathy. Sequenced sample: blood. In nucleotides, the CDR3 is TGTGCCAGCAGTTACACCTCGGGACCGATAGCCTTGGATGGCTACACCTTC. Translating it yields CASSYTSGPIALDGYTF.